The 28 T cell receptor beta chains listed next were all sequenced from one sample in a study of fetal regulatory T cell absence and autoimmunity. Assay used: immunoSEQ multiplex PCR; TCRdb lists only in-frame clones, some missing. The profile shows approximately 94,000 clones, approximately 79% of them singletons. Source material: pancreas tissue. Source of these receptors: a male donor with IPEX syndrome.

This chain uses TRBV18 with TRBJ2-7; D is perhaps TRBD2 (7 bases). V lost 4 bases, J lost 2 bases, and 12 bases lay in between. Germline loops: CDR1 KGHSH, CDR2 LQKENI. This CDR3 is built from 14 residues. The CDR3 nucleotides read TGTGCCAGCTCACTGCCCGGGGGGCCCTACGAGCAGTACTTC. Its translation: CASSLPGGPYEQYF.

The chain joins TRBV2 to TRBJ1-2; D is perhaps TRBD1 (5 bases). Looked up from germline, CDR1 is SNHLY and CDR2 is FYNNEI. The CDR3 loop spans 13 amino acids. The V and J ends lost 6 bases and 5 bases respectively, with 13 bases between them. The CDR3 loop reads CASRGTRLYGYTF. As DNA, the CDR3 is TGTGCCAGCAGGGGGACTCGGCTTTATGGCTACACCTTC.

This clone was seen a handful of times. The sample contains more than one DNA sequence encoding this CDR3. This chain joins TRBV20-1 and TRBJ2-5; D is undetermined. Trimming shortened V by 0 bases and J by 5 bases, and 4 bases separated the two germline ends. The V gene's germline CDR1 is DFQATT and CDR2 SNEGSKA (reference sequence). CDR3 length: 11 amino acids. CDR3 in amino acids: CSARDRETQYF. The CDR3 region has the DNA TGCAGTGCTAGAGACAGGGAGACCCAGTACTTC.

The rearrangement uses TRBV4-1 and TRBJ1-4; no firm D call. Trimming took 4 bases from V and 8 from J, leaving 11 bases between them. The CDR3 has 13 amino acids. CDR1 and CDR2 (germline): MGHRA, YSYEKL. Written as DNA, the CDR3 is TGCGCCAGCAGCCTAGGCCCCCTCGAAAAACTGTTTTTT. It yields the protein CASSLGPLEKLFF.

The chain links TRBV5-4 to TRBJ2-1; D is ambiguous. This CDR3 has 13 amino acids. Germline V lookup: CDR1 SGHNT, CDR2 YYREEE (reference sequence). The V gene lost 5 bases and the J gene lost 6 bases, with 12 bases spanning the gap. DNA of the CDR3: TGTGCCAGCAGTCCCCAGAGTAGCAATGAGCAGTTCTTC. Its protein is CASSPQSSNEQFF.

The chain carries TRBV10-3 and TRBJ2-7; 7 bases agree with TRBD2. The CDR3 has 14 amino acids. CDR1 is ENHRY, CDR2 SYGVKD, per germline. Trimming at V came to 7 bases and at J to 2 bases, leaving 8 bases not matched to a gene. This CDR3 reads CAITEGRGTYEQYF. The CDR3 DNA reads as TGTGCCATCACCGAGGGGAGGGGCACCTACGAGCAGTACTTC.

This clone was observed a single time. The CDR3: CASRRETGEETQYF. Here the CDR3 DNA reads TGTGCCAGCAGAAGGGAGACCGGGGAAGAGACCCAGTACTTC. The V call is TRBV7-8, the J call TRBJ2-5, with TRBD2 as a possible D gene (5 bases). Trimming cost V 6 bases and J 3 bases, with 14 bases left between them. This CDR3 is built from 14 residues. The germline CDR1 and CDR2 sequences are SGHVS and FQNEAQ. Supplemented by reference TRBV7-8 and TRBJ2-5, the full variable domain reads GAGVSQSPRYKVAKRGQDVALRCDPISGHVSLFWYQQALGQGPEFLTYFQNEAQLDKSGLPSDRFFAERPEGSVSTLKIQRTQQEDSAVYLCASRRETGEETQYFGPGTRLLVL.

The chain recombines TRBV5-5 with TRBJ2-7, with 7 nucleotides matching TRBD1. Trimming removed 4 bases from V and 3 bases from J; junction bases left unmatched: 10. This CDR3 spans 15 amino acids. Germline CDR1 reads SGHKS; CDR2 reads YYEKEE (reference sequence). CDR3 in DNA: TGTGCCAGCAGCCCTCGCTCGGCAGGGGGCTACGAGCAGTACTTC. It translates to CASSPRSAGGYEQYF.

CDR3 residues: CASSQGGQETQYF. CDR3 coding DNA: TGTGCCAGCAGCCAGGGGGGGCAAGAGACCCAGTACTTC. This chain uses TRBV9 with TRBJ2-5; either TRBD1 or TRBD2 may supply D (7 bases each). V was pared by 4 bases and J by 2 bases, with 9 bases between. This CDR3 is built from 13 residues. CDR1 is SGDLS and CDR2 is YYNGEE in the germline V gene.

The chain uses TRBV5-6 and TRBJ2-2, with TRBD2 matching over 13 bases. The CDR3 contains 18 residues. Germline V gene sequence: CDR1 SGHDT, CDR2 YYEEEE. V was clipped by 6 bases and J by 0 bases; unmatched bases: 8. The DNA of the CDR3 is TGTGCCAGCACCCCGGGACTAGCGGGGACCGCGAACACCGGGGAGCTGTTTTTT. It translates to CASTPGLAGTANTGELFF. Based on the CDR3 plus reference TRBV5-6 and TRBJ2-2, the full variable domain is DAGVTQSPTHLIKTRGQQVTLRCSPKSGHDTVSWYQQALGQGPQFIFQYYEEEERQRGNFPDRFSGHQFPNYSSELNVNALLLGDSALYLCASTPGLAGTANTGELFFGEGSRLTVL.

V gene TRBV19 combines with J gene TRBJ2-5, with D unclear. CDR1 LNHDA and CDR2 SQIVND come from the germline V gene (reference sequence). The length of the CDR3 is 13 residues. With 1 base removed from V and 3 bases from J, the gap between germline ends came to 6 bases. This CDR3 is CASSIGLKETQYF. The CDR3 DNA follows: TGTGCCAGTAGTATAGGGTTAAAAGAGACCCAGTACTTC.

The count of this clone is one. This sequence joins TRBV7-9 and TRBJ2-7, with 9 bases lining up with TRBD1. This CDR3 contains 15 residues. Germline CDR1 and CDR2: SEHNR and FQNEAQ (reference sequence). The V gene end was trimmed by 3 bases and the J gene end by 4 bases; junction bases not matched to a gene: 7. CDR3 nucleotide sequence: TGTGCCAGCAGCTTGGGACAGGGTTGGCGTTACGAGCAGTACTTC. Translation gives CASSLGQGWRYEQYF.

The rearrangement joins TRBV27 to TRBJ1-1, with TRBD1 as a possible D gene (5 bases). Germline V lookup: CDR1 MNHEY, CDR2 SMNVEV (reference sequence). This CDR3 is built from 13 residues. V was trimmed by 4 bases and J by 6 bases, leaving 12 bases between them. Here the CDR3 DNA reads TGTGCCAGCAGTTCCTCCAGGGTCTCTGAAGCTTTCTTT. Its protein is CASSSSRVSEAFF.

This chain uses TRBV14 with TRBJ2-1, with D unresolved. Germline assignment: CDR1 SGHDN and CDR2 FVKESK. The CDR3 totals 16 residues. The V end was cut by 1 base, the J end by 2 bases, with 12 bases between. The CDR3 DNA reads TGTGCCAGCAGCCAAGTCGGGTCTTACCCCTACAATGAGCAGTTCTTC. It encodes CASSQVGSYPYNEQFF.

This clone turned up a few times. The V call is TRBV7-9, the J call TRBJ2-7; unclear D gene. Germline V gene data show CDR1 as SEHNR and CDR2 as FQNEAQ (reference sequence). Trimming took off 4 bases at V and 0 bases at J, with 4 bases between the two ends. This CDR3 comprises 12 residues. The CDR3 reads CASSSISYEQYF. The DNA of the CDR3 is TGTGCCAGCAGCTCAATCTCCTACGAGCAGTACTTC.

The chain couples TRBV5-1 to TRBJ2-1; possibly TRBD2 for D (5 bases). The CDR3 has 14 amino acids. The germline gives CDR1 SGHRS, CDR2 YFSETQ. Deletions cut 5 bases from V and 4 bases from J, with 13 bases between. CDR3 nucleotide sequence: TGCGCCAGCAGGCTAAAGAGCGGATACAATGAGCAGTTCTTC. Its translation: CASRLKSGYNEQFF.

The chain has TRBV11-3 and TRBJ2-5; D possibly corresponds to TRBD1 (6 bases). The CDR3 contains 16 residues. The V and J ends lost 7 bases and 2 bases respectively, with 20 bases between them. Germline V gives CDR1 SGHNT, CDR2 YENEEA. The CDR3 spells CASTNKGDVGQETQYF. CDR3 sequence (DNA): TGTGCCAGCACCAATAAGGGGGACGTTGGACAAGAGACCCAGTACTTC.

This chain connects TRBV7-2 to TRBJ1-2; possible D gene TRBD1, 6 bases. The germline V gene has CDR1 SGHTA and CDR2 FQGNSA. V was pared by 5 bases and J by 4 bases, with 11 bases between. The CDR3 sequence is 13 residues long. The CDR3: CASSVTGSYGYTF. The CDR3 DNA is TGTGCCAGCAGCGTCACAGGGTCCTATGGCTACACCTTC.

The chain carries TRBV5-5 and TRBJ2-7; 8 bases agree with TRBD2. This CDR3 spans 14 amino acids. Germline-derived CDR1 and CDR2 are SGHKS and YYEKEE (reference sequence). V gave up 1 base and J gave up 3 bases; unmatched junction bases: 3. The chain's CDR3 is CASSLRGTSYEQYF. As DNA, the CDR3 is TGTGCCAGCAGCTTGCGGGGGACTAGCTACGAGCAGTACTTC.

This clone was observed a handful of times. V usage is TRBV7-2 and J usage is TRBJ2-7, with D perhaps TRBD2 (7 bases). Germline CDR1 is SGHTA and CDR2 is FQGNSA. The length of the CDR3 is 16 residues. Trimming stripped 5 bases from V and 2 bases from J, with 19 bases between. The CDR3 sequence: CASSKEGGTFTYEQYF. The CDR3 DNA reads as TGTGCCAGCAGCAAAGAGGGGGGGACATTCACCTACGAGCAGTACTTC.

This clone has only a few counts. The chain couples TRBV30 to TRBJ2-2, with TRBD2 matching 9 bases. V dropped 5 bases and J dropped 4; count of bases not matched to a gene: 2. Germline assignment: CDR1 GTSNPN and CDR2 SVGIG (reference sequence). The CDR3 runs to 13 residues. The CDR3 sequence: CAWAGGPTGELFF. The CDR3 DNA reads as TGTGCCTGGGCGGGAGGGCCCACCGGGGAGCTGTTTTTT.

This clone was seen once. CDR3 amino acids: CASSQDWTGELFF. CDR3 in DNA: TGCGCCAGCAGCCAAGATTGGACCGGGGAGCTGTTTTTT. This chain joins TRBV4-1 and TRBJ2-2; D uncertain. CDR3 length: 13 amino acids. The germline CDR1 and CDR2 sequences are MGHRA and YSYEKL. Trimming took 0 bases from V and 5 from J, leaving 4 bases between them.

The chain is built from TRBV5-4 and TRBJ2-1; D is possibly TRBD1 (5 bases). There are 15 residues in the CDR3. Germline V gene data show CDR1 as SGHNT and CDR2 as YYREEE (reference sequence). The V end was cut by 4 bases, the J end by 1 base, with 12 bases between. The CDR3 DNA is TGTGCCAGCAGCCTTCTTGACAGTTCCTACAATGAGCAGTTCTTC. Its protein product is CASSLLDSSYNEQFF.

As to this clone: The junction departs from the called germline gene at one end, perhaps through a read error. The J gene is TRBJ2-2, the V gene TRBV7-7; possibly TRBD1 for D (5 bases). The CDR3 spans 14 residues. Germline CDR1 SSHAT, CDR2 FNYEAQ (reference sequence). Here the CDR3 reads CASSLQTDTGELFF. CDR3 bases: TGTGCTAGCAGCTTACAGACAGACACCGGGGAGCTGTTTTTT.

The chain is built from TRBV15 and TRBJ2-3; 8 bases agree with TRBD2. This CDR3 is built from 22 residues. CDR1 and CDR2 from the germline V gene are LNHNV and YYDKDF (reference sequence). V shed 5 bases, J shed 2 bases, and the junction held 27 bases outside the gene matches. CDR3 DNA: TGTGCCACCAGCGATCGCCTGGGTGAAGGTTATTCCGGGGGGGGCTACACAGATACGCAGTATTTT. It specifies CATSDRLGEGYSGGGYTDTQYF. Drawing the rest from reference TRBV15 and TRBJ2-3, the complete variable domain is DAMVIQNPRYQVTQFGKPVTLSCSQTLNHNVMYWYQQKSSQAPKLLFHYYDKDFNNEADTPDNFQSRRPNTSFCFLDIRSPGLGDTAMYLCATSDRLGEGYSGGGYTDTQYFGPGTRLTVL.

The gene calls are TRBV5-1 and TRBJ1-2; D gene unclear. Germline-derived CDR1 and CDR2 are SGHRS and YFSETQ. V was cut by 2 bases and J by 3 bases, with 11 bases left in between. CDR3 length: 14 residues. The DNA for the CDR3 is TGCGCCAGCAGCTTATACTCGGAGTACTATGGCTACACCTTC. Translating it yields CASSLYSEYYGYTF.

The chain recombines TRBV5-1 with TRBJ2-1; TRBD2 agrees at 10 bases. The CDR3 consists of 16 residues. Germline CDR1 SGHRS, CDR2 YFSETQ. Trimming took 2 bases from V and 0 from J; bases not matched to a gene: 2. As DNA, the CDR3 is TGCGCCAGCAGCTTTAGCGGGGGGTTCTCCTACAATGAGCAGTTCTTC. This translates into CASSFSGGFSYNEQFF.

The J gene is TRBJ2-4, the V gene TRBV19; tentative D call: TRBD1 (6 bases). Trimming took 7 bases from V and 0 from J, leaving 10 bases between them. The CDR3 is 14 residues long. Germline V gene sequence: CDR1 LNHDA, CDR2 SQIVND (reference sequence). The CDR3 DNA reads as TGTGCCAGTACCACGACAGGAGCCAAAAACATTCAGTACTTC. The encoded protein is CASTTTGAKNIQYF.